This TCR beta chain was profiled in a study of graft-versus-host responses after intestinal transplantation. Study-level background: Each patient got anti-thymocyte globulin induction, then tacrolimus and steroids for roughly 3 years. Study-level findings and limits: Subjects displaying graft-donor T cell macrochimerism possessed elevated graft-versus-host to host-versus-graft clonal ratios inside allografts.

The data were produced by immunoSEQ multiplex PCR, yet TCRdb's version contains in-frame clones alone and is incomplete. Of around 92,000 clones in the sample, about 82% are singletons; the top ten hold over 1.1%. For this clone: As yet, its antigen is unknown.

Trimming removed 7 bases from V and 4 bases from J, with 19 bases in between. CDR3 length equals 15 residues. CDR1 and CDR2 from the germline V gene are MNHNS and SASEGT. The clonotype comes from a human patient who received an intestinal transplant, so some T cells may come from the graft donor. The material sequenced was PBMCs, taken 255 days after intestinal transplant. The chain joins TRBV6-1 to TRBJ1-1; D is uncertain. CDR3 sequence (DNA): TGTGCCAGCACCCGAATCACCGGGGTTGGCACTGAAGCTTTCTTT. Translating gives CASTRITGVGTEAFF.